These 13 T cell receptor beta chains came from one sample sequenced in a study of cytomegalovirus exposure and HLA in healthy donors. Vbeta (60) and Jbeta (13) primers were used in the PCR. Assay used: immunoSEQ multiplex PCR; TCRdb lists only in-frame clones, some missing. The table has 120,000 to 150,000 clones, around 80% seen once. The specimen sequenced was PBMCs. The source is a female donor in good health and CMV-seronegative.

Here the CDR3 reads CASSLVGSTITGELFF. CDR3 nucleotide sequence: TGTGCCAGCAGCTTAGTCGGCTCTACTATCACCGGGGAGCTGTTTTTT. The chain recombines TRBV7-3 with TRBJ2-2, with D unclear. The CDR3 contains 16 residues. Trimming took 2 bases from V and 4 from J, leaving 14 bases between them. The germline CDR1 and CDR2 sequences are SGHTA and FQGTGA. Combining the CDR3 with reference TRBV7-3 and TRBJ2-2 gives the whole variable domain GAGVSQTPSNKVTEKGKYVELRCDPISGHTALYWYRQSLGQGPEFLIYFQGTGAADDSGLPNDRFFAVRPEGSVSTLKIQRTERGDSAVYLCASSLVGSTITGELFFGEGSRLTVL.

This rearrangement joins TRBV11-2 to TRBJ1-2; no reliable D call. Trimming cost V 5 bases and J 2 bases, with 3 bases left between them. The CDR3 is 11 amino acids. Germline V gene sequence: CDR1 SGHAT, CDR2 FQNNGV. The CDR3 DNA reads TGTGCCAGCAGCCAAAACTATGGCTACACCTTC. This translates into CASSQNYGYTF.

CDR3 in DNA: TGTGCCAGCAGTCCGGACTACTACGAGCAGTACTTC. It codes for CASSPDYYEQYF. This chain connects TRBV6-5 to TRBJ2-7; a weak D match, TRBD2 (6 bases). The CDR3 is made up of 12 amino acids. V was trimmed by 5 bases and J by 3 bases, leaving 8 bases between them. Germline V gene lookup returns CDR1 MNHEY and CDR2 SVGAGI.

The J gene is TRBJ1-2, the V gene TRBV4-2, with TRBD1 identical over 7 bases. Germline loops: CDR1 LGHNA, CDR2 YNFKEQ. Trimming removed 1 base from V and 9 bases from J; junction bases left unmatched: 11. The CDR3 contains 15 residues. The CDR3 is CASSQVKRGRVSYTF. The CDR3, as DNA: TGTGCCAGCAGCCAAGTGAAGAGGGGGCGAGTAAGCTACACCTTC.

This chain links TRBV13 with TRBJ1-3; a possible D gene is TRBD1 (6 bases). The CDR3 covers 15 residues. Per the germline V gene, CDR1 is PRHDT and CDR2 is FYEKMQ (reference sequence). V shed 3 bases and J shed 4 bases, with 13 bases lying between them. CDR3 sequence: CASSFPQGAGNTIYF. The CDR3, as DNA: TGTGCCAGCAGCTTCCCACAGGGAGCAGGAAACACCATATATTTT.

This chain connects TRBV7-9 to TRBJ1-1; TRBD1 aligns across 8 bases. V lost 4 bases, J lost 9 bases, and 1 base stayed unmatched. Germline-derived CDR1 and CDR2 are SEHNR and FQNEAQ (reference sequence). This CDR3 comprises 11 residues. The CDR3 region is CASSWTGQAFF. CDR3 DNA sequence: TGTGCCAGCAGCTGGACAGGGCAAGCTTTCTTT.

The J gene is TRBJ2-2, the V gene TRBV14; 11 positions agree with TRBD1. Trimming cost V 3 bases and J 4 bases; bases outside gene matches: 4. This CDR3 comprises 16 residues. CDR1 SGHDN and CDR2 FVKESK come from the germline V gene. CDR3 loop: CASSQRTGGGTGELFF. The CDR3, as DNA: TGTGCCAGCAGCCAGCGGACAGGGGGCGGCACCGGGGAGCTGTTTTTT.

A note on this clone: In this CDR3 the conserved last residue, phenylalanine or tryptophan, is missing, so a read error is likely. The chain combines TRBV4-1 with TRBJ1-5, with TRBD1 matching over 8 bases. Germline V lookup: CDR1 MGHRA, CDR2 YSYEKL. The CDR3 totals 17 residues. The trim removed 4 bases at V and 0 bases at J, leaving 8 bases unmatched. For the CDR3, the DNA is TGCGCCAGCAGCCCATCCGGACAGGGCATTAGCAATCAGCCCCAGCATGTT. This encodes CASSPSGQGISNQPQHV.

V is TRBV7-9 and J is TRBJ2-1; 12 nucleotides match TRBD2. CDR3 length: 17 amino acids. Losses at the gene ends were 1 base for V and 15 bases for J; bases not matched to a gene: 16. Germline V gives CDR1 SEHNR, CDR2 FQNEAQ (reference sequence). CDR3 residues: CASSLGLAGDNFLSRFF. DNA for the CDR3: TGTGCCAGCAGCTTAGGACTAGCGGGAGACAACTTCTTATCCCGGTTCTTC.

The rearrangement links TRBV18 to TRBJ2-2; TRBD2 might be the D (7 bases). V lost 2 bases, J lost 4 bases, and 14 bases lay in between. Germline CDR1 is KGHSH and CDR2 is LQKENI. The CDR3 runs 16 residues. In DNA form, the CDR3 reads TGTGCCAGCTCACCAAACGGGGGGCGTAGCACCGGGGAGCTGTTTTTT. Encoded protein: CASSPNGGRSTGELFF.

This clone has only a few counts. This sequence joins TRBV2 and TRBJ1-2; D is ambiguous. Germline V gene lookup returns CDR1 SNHLY and CDR2 FYNNEI. The ends were cut back, 6 bases at V and 2 bases at J, with 7 bases in the middle. The CDR3 runs 12 residues. CDR3 protein: CASRATNYGYTF. The CDR3, as DNA: TGTGCCAGCAGGGCCACAAACTATGGCTACACCTTC.

The rearrangement uses TRBV5-1 and TRBJ2-1, with TRBD2 matching 11 bases. V shed 4 bases, J shed 7 bases, and the junction held 13 bases outside the gene matches. The germline gives CDR1 SGHRS, CDR2 YFSETQ. CDR3 length: 17 residues. The CDR3 here is CASSGRLAGGPGNEQFF. The CDR3 DNA follows: TGCGCCAGCAGCGGACGGTTAGCGGGAGGGCCAGGGAATGAGCAGTTCTTC.

The chain combines TRBV25-1 with TRBJ1-5; TRBD1 matches at 7 bases. The trim removed 5 bases at V and 7 bases at J, leaving 8 bases unmatched. This CDR3 has 14 amino acids. Germline V gene data show CDR1 as MGHDK and CDR2 as SYGVNS. The DNA for the CDR3 is TGTGCCAGCAGTCAAACAGGGGTCAAACAGCCCCAGCATTTT. This translates into CASSQTGVKQPQHF.